This TCR beta chain was recorded in a study of T cells after yellow fever vaccination. Overall study results and limits: Re-detected after boosting: most primary clones, more than 95% of CD4 and 88% of CD8. Across the CD4 and CD8 compartments, a small share of clonotypes was present in both.

This clonotype occurred many times. No antigen is known for it. V shed 3 bases and J shed 8 bases, with 7 bases lying between them. The CDR3 is made up of 11 amino acids. CDR1 and CDR2 (germline): MNHNS, SASEGT. UMIs were added to TCR cDNA along with a universal primer site when it was made by 5'RACE template switching. TCRdb redid the calling of the 5' RACE reads with MiXCR, one entry per CDR3 protein. The sample consists of 310,000 or so distinct CDR3 sequences, 3.6% of them appearing once. The clonotype originates from a man aged 18 to 35 who received the YFV17D yellow fever vaccine. Here the sequenced sample was PBMCs, taken on the day of the yellow fever booster vaccination. V and J are TRBV6-1 and TRBJ1-2; D remains ambiguous. The DNA for the CDR3 is TGTGCCAGCAGTGACGGTGGCGGCTACACCTTC. It specifies CASSDGGGYTF.